One T cell receptor (beta chain) is described in this entry. No antigen is known for it. No clone much larger than this one lies a single base away; base qualities are absent. A patient counted as having stable Graves' hyperthyroidism if no progression to ophthalmopathy occurred over 18 months of follow-up. The hyperthyroidism patients were between 18 and 65 years old and newly diagnosed, with a disease duration of less than 2 months. Exclusion was applied to patients with uncontrolled infections, other autoimmune diseases, pregnancy or lactation. Diagnoses were established on the basis of clinical symptoms, serum thyroxine and TRAb, thyroid ultrasound, and orbital computed tomography. Total RNA was extracted with Trizol reagent, and quality was checked on an Agilent 2100 Bioanalyzer. TCR beta CDR3 regions were amplified from RNA transcripts. The first round of RT-PCR for the TCR CDR3 was performed with the HTBI primer set and the Qiagen OneStep RT-PCR kit. A second multiplex PCR round built the libraries, followed by size selection and purification. Libraries were sequenced paired-end with 100 bp reads on an Illumina HiSeq2000. Turning to the authors' computational methods: SOAPnuke was used to process the raw data, with reads discarded if the reads contained adapters or uncalled bases, had a mean Phred below 15, or lacked an exact constant-primer or identifier match. COPE v1.2.5 was used to merge high-quality paired reads, and clonotypes were defined as unique nucleotide sequences. MiTCR v1.1 was used to align the clonotypes against IMGT TRBV, TRBD and TRBJ reference segments. Only V-J combinations with frequency above 0.0001, covering approximately 99% of repertoires, were analysed. A TCS score was defined as the ratio of F50 (clonal expansion) to E x V (chaos), with BLOSUM62-based TCRdist applied between CDR3 peptides within each V-J. Welch's t-statistics and random forest reduced fewer than 600 V-J features to roughly 13, which were used in a naive Bayes classifier (R e1071). The Morisita-Horn index was used to measure how similar the thyroid and blood repertoires were. TCRdb took the public reads, trimmed them with fastp at Q25, ran MiXCR for clone calling and kept in-frame beta chains. Entries that share a CDR3 protein sequence are merged under the most common genes and DNA. TCRdb, not the original authors, processed these V and J calls. The sample yields 610,000 or so distinct CDR3 sequences; around 42% were counted once. Of the sample, about 8.3% is held by the ten largest clones.

The sample originates from a study of T cells in Graves' hyperthyroidism and ophthalmopathy (dated by TCRdb to between 2018 and 2021). Regarding the study in general: TCR V-J signatures able to tell the groups apart were searched for in a discovery cohort of 100 patients, of whom around 42 had Graves' ophthalmopathy and roughly 57 had stable Graves' hyperthyroidism. In addition, the study compared T-cell repertoires in thyroid tissue and in blood from 6 or 7 Graves' hyperthyroidism patients. Once sampling was done, hyperthyroidism patients were given methimazole at a starting dose of 30 mg daily, whereas ophthalmopathy patients were given high-dose intravenous methylprednisolone. The approximately 100 discovery patients were divided at random into training and test sets in a 7:3 ratio. An independent validation cohort of fewer than 20 hyperthyroidism patients and about 16 patients who later progressed to ophthalmopathy tested prospective prediction of ophthalmopathy. According to the paper, TCR Vbeta CDR3 sequencing was carried out on about 140 peripheral blood samples, which came from approximately 43 ophthalmopathy, 75 or so hyperthyroidism and about 17 progressor patients. Beyond this particular receptor, the publication reports: In cross-validation, a model built on a 13 V-J signature told ophthalmopathy apart from stable hyperthyroidism with approximately 91% sensitivity and approximately 84% specificity, and in testing the same model reached 80%/75%. Blood samples also contained most of the expanded thyroid clonotypes (frequency above 0.001), which suggests that blood repertoires may reflect thyroid immune responses. In validation, progression to ophthalmopathy was predicted by the model with nearly 71% sensitivity and about 72% specificity, a median of 6.5 months before onset. No statistical method was used to set the sample size in advance, and investigators knew the group allocation.

The CDR3, from cysteine to phenylalanine, totals 15 residues. Of the read, only the CDR3 DNA is kept; its 45 bases are in frame from base 1. The germline V gene (reference sequence) sets CDR1 to SGHNT and CDR2 to YYREEE. The germline ends are 15 bases apart after V is trimmed by 2 bases and J by 4 bases. This TCR derives from a woman under 30 with Graves' hyperthyroidism. Recombination linked TRBV5-4 to TRBJ1-2; D gene: possibly TRBD1, on 6 matching bases. The sample was peripheral blood or thyroid tissue (not recorded which). The base sequence is TGTGCCAGCAGCTTAGGGGGAGGGGGATTCTATGGCTACACCTTC. It translates to CASSLGGGGFYGYTF.